This is a list of T cell receptor beta chains from one sample in a study of T cells in Graves' hyperthyroidism and ophthalmopathy. Via MiXCR, TCRdb re-called the multiplex PCR reads, giving one row per CDR3 protein. The sample yields 610,000 or so distinct CDR3 sequences, around 45% seen once. The sequenced sample consisted of peripheral blood or thyroid tissue (not recorded which). The receptors shown here come from a woman younger than 30 with Graves' hyperthyroidism. Both conserved end residues are trimmed from each CDR3. Each record gives: V gene, CDR3 protein.

TRBV29-1 SSHGDMGDNEQF
TRBV11-3 ASSLGVAGKLF
TRBV20-1 SARDRTSGTSKETQY
TRBV13 ASSPGVAGDQETQY
TRBV24-1 APQTSGREEEQY
TRBV6-2/TRBV6-3 ASSSQPGTSGDTYEQY
TRBV20-1 SAENTEAF
TRBV6-1 ASDDLYDEETQY
TRBV18 ASSPNLGIDYGYT
TRBV6-6 ASSYSVGGRSNQPQH
TRBV4-1 ASSQDHGRAEAF
TRBV15 ATSPLAASEETQY
TRBV20-1 SARGGTGPNNSPLH
TRBV7-3 ASSKDGAYEQY
TRBV7-3 ASSPTGYTEAF
TRBV29-1 SILTGDGANVLT
TRBV7-3 ASSLQGSPTYNEQF
TRBV29-1 SAWDRGGVDTEAF
TRBV7-2 ASSSHGTGDYEQY
TRBV9 ASSVDTGTLYEQY
TRBV14 ASSQLGLTEAYEQY
TRBV20-1 SAHRTRGYGYT